A selection of T cell receptor beta chains follows, all from one sample in a study of blood T cell repertoires in COVID-19. Repertoires were generated with immunoSEQ multiplex PCR, while TCRdb's copy carries only in-frame clones and drops some. Found here are about 140,000 clones, around 90% of them singletons; the top ten hold 1.5% to 1.7%. The sample taken for sequencing was peripheral blood. The receptors stem from an older woman with acute or convalescent COVID-19. Each CDR3 is given with its conserved first and last residue. The D gene is left open where the match is weak. For some rows the clone size is stated as once, few or many, or as a class when expanded; others skip it.

>TRBD1|once|TRBV19|TRBJ2-1
CASNLGTGFYNEQFF
TGTGCCAGTAACCTCGGGACAGGGTTCTACAATGAGCAGTTCTTC
>TRBD2|-|TRBV4-2|TRBJ2-3
CASSQVGGAPDTQYF
TGTGCCAGCAGCCAAGTCGGGGGGGCCCCAGATACGCAGTATTTT
>-|-|TRBV9|TRBJ1-1
CASSVDRSGGTEAFF
TGTGCCAGCAGCGTAGATCGCAGCGGGGGCACTGAAGCTTTCTTT
>-|-|TRBV6-5|TRBJ1-2
CASSYGFRGVNYGYTF
TGTGCCAGCAGTTACGGGTTTCGGGGAGTCAACTATGGCTACACCTTC
>-|-|TRBV19|TRBJ1-1
CASKAQGDRTEAFF
TGTGCCAGTAAAGCACAGGGAGATCGGACTGAAGCTTTCTTT
>-|-|TRBV28|TRBJ1-2
CASSPQGKVNGYTF
TGTGCCAGCAGTCCGCAGGGGAAGGTGAATGGCTACACCTTC
>-|-|TRBV5-1|TRBJ1-3
CASSEIGNTIYF
TGCGCCAGCAGTGAGATTGGAAACACCATATATTTT
>TRBD1|-|TRBV5-1|TRBJ2-1
CASRLRRDRGFPHNEQFF
TGCGCCAGCCGCCTTAGAAGGGACAGGGGATTCCCCCACAATGAGCAGTTCTTC
>-|-|TRBV4-1|TRBJ2-3
CASSLAGFTDTQYF
TGCGCCAGCAGCCTGGCTGGCTTCACAGATACGCAGTATTTT
>-|-|TRBV5-5|TRBJ1-3
CASSYSIIGVTIYF
TGTGCCAGCAGCTATTCCATCATAGGGGTCACCATATATTTT
>-|few|TRBV4-1|TRBJ2-2
CASSQDRTLPEDYTGELFF
TGCGCCAGCAGCCAAGATCGGACTTTACCCGAAGACTACACCGGGGAGCTGTTTTTT
>-|-|TRBV20-1|TRBJ1-2
CSASPGTRSTIGGYTF
TGCAGTGCTAGTCCCGGCACCCGGTCAACTATCGGTGGCTACACCTTC
>TRBD1|-|TRBV25-1|TRBJ2-3
CASSAIGTETQYF
TGTGCCAGCAGTGCCATTGGGACAGAGACGCAGTATTTT
>-|-|TRBV11-2|TRBJ1-1
CASSLSYTEAFF
TGTGCCAGCAGCTTATCATACACTGAAGCTTTCTTT
>TRBD2|-|TRBV5-1|TRBJ2-3
CASSFQGTSVGTDTQYF
TGCGCCAGCAGCTTTCAGGGGACTAGCGTGGGGACAGATACGCAGTATTTT
>-|-|TRBV7-9|TRBJ1-5
CASSSGTGRNQPQHF
TGTGCCAGCAGCTCAGGTACAGGGCGCAATCAGCCCCAGCATTTT
>-|once|TRBV21-1|TRBJ2-7
CASSTHYEQYF
TGTGCCAGCAGCACACACTACGAGCAGTACTTC
>TRBD1|-|TRBV18|TRBJ2-7
CASSPGTGGSYEQYF
TGTGCCAGCTCACCGGGGACAGGGGGATCCTACGAGCAGTACTTC
>-|-|TRBV4-2|TRBJ2-7
CASSQDRSGSVNSYEQYF
TGTGCCAGCAGCCAAGATCGATCGGGGTCAGTCAATTCCTACGAGCAGTACTTC
>-|-|TRBV7-3|TRBJ2-1
CASSPSGLNEQFF
TGTGCCAGCAGCCCAAGTGGACTAAATGAGCAGTTCTTC
>TRBD1|-|TRBV24-1|TRBJ1-5
CATSDGRQGRQPQHF
TGTGCCACCAGTGATGGAAGACAGGGGAGGCAGCCCCAGCATTTT
>-|-|TRBV5-4|TRBJ2-2
CASSPSPGSNTGELFF
TGTGCCAGCAGCCCTAGTCCGGGGAGTAACACCGGGGAGCTGTTTTTT
>TRBD1|-|TRBV7-9|TRBJ2-7
CASSLATGGRSYEQYF
TGTGCCAGCAGCTTGGCCACAGGGGGCCGTTCCTACGAGCAGTACTTC
>-|-|TRBV7-3|TRBJ1-6
CASSLSDNSPLHF
TGTGCCAGCAGCTTATCAGATAATTCACCCCTCCACTTT
>-|-|TRBV29-1|TRBJ2-1
CSVESDLSDEQFF
TGCAGCGTTGAGTCCGACTTGTCCGATGAGCAGTTCTTC
>-|-|TRBV4-3|TRBJ1-6
CASSQDEQGGSPLHF
TGCGCCAGCAGCCAAGATGAGCAGGGAGGTTCACCCCTCCACTTT
>-|-|TRBV6-1|TRBJ1-1
CASSERGNTEAFF
TGTGCCAGCAGTGAAAGGGGGAACACTGAAGCTTTCTTT
>-|-|TRBV6-5|TRBJ2-7
CASRPGQSYEQYF
TGTGCCAGCAGACCGGGACAAAGTTACGAGCAGTACTTC
>TRBD2|-|TRBV7-7|TRBJ2-3
CASSLGAGGATDTQYF
TGTGCTAGCAGCTTAGGAGCGGGGGGTGCCACAGATACGCAGTATTTT
>-|few|TRBV24-1|TRBJ2-2
CATSDYSRSFTGELFF
TGTGCCACCAGTGATTACTCCAGGTCGTTCACCGGGGAGCTGTTTTTT
>TRBD1|few|TRBV5-5|TRBJ1-3
CASSRDRGLSSGNTIYF
TGTGCCAGCAGCAGGGACAGGGGGCTTTCAAGTGGAAACACCATATATTTT
>-|-|TRBV7-2|TRBJ1-2
CASSRRQTNYGYTF
TGTGCCAGCAGCCGCAGACAGACGAACTATGGCTACACCTTC
>-|-|TRBV3-1/TRBV3-2|TRBJ1-4
CASSQDPRGTNEKLFF
TGTGCCAGCAGCCAAGATCCCAGGGGAACTAATGAAAAACTGTTTTTT
>TRBD1|-|TRBV7-9|TRBJ1-6
CASSLGPGGNSPLHF
TGTGCCAGCAGCTTAGGACCAGGGGGTAATTCACCCCTCCACTTT
>-|-|TRBV5-4|TRBJ1-2
CASSPMTASEGYTF
TGTGCCAGCAGCCCGATGACAGCTTCCGAGGGCTACACCTTC
>TRBD1|-|TRBV9|TRBJ2-1
CASSGIQGWSANNEQFF
TGTGCCAGCAGCGGAATACAGGGGTGGTCGGCTAACAATGAGCAGTTCTTC
>-|-|TRBV5-1|TRBJ2-1
CASSLGQINNEQFF
TGCGCCAGCAGCTTGGGACAGATCAACAATGAGCAGTTCTTC
>TRBD1|-|TRBV15|TRBJ1-5
CATSREGTGTTGNQPQHF
TGTGCCACCAGCAGGGAAGGGACAGGCACTACTGGCAATCAGCCCCAGCATTTT
>TRBD1|-|TRBV30|TRBJ1-1
CAWSQRIGQGNTEAFF
TGTGCCTGGAGTCAAAGAATTGGACAGGGCAACACTGAAGCTTTCTTT
>-|-|TRBV5-1|TRBJ1-1
CASSVGGGEVTEAFF
TGCGCCAGCAGCGTCGGCGGAGGGGAGGTCACTGAAGCTTTCTTT
>-|-|TRBV2|TRBJ1-2
CASSAERDAGYTF
TGTGCCAGCAGTGCAGAGCGGGATGCTGGCTACACCTTC
>-|-|TRBV9|TRBJ1-2
CASSALDPRGYTF
TGTGCCAGCAGTGCCCTCGACCCGAGGGGCTACACCTTC
>TRBD1|-|TRBV7-2|TRBJ1-5
CASSIHHRGSNQPQHF
TGTGCCAGCAGCATCCACCACAGGGGTAGCAATCAGCCCCAGCATTTT
>TRBD1|-|TRBV6-1|TRBJ2-7
CASSEVGQDYEQYF
TGTGCCAGCAGTGAAGTGGGACAGGACTACGAGCAGTACTTC
>TRBD1|few|TRBV2|TRBJ2-5
CASRPDRGPRETQYF
TGTGCCAGCAGACCCGACAGGGGGCCCCGCGAGACCCAGTACTTC
>-|-|TRBV12-3/TRBV12-4|TRBJ1-1
CASSFSRSEAFF
TGTGCCAGCAGTTTTTCTAGGAGTGAAGCTTTCTTT
>-|-|TRBV9|TRBJ2-5
CASSVRQEETQYF
TGTGCCAGCAGCGTAAGACAGGAAGAGACCCAGTACTTC
>TRBD2|-|TRBV5-1|TRBJ2-5
CASFRSGLAGGDKETQYF
TGCGCCAGCTTTCGATCGGGACTAGCGGGGGGCGACAAAGAGACCCAGTACTTC
>-|once|TRBV12-3/TRBV12-4|TRBJ1-4
CAAGTGYEKLFF
TGTGCCGCAGGTACAGGGTATGAAAAACTGTTTTTT